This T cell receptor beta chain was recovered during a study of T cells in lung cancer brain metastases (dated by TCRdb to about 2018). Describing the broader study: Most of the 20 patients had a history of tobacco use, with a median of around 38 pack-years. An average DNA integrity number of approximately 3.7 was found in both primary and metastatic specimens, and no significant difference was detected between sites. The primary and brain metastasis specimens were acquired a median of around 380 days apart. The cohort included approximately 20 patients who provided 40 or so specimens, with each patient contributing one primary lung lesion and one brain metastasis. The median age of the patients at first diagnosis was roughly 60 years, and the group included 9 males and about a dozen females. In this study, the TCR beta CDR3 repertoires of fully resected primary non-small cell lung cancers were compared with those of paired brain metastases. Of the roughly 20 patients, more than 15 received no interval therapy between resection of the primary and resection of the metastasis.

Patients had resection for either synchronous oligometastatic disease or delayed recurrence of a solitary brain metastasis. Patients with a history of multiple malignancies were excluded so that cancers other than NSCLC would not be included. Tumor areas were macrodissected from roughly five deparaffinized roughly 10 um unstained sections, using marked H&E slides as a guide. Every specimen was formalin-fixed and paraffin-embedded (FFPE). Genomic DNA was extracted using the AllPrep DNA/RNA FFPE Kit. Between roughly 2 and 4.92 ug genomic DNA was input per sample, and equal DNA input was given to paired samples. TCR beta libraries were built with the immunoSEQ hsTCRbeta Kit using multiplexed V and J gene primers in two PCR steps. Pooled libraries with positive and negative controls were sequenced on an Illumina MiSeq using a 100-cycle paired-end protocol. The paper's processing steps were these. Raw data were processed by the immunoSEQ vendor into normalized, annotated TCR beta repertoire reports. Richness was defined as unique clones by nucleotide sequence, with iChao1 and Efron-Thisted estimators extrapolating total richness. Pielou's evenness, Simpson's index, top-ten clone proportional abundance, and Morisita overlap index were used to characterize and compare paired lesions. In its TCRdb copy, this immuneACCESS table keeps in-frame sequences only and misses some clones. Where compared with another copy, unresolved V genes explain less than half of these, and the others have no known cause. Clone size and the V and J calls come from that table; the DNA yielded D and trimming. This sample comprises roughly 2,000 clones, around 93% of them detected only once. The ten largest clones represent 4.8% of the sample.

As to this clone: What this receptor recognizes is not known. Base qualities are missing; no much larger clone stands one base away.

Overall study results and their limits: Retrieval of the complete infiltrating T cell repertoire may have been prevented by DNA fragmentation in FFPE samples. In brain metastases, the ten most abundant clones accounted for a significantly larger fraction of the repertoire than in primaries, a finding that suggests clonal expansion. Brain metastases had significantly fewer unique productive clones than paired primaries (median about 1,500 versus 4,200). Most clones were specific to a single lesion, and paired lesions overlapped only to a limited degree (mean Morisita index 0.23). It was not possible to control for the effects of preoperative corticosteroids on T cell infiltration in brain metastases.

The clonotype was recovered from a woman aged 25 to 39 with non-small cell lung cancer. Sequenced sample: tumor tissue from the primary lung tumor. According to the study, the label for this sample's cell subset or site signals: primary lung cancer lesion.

The DNA reads TGCGCCAGCAGCGTTCTAGCGGGAGCTGAGACCCAGTACTTC. Its amino acids are CASSVLAGAETQYF. The sequence links TRBV5-1 to TRBJ2-5, with 10 junctional bases fitting TRBD2. The CDR3 runs 14 amino acids, cysteine and phenylalanine included. The kept DNA is CDR3 alone, 42 bases in frame from the first base. The V end gives up 4 bases and the J end 5 bases, leaving 5 bases in the junction not matched to a gene. The germline V gene supplies CDR1 SGHRS and CDR2 YFSETQ.